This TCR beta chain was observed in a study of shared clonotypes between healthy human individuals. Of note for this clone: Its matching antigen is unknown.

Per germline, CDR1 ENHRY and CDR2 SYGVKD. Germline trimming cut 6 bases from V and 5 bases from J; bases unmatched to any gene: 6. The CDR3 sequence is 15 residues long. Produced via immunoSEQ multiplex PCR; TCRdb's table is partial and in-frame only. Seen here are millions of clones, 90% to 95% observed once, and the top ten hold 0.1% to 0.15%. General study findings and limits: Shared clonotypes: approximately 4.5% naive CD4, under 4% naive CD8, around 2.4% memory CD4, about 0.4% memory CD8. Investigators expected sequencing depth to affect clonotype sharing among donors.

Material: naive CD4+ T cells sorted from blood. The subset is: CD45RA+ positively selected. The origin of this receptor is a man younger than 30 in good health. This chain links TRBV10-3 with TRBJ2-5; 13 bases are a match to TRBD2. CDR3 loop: CAISPGTSGKETQYF. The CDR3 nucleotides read TGTGCCATCAGCCCCGGGACTAGCGGGAAGGAGACCCAGTACTTC.